This record looks at one T cell receptor beta chain sequence and its context. This entry is derived from a study of blood T cell repertoires in COVID-19. The overall study: COVID-19 samples, acute and convalescent, were from the United States, Italy and Spain. T cells, B-cell-depleted T cells, or PBMCs supplied cDNA or gDNA.

V shed 7 bases and J shed 2 bases, with 6 bases lying between them. The CDR3 totals 11 residues. CDR1 DFQATT and CDR2 SNEGSKA come from the germline V gene (reference sequence). The method was immunoSEQ multiplex PCR; TCRdb's version includes in-frame clones alone and lacks a portion of them. Among around 100,000 clones listed, just under 85% were seen once. Sequencing input: peripheral blood. The gene calls are TRBV20-1 and TRBJ2-1, with a weak D call TRBD2 (6 bases). The clonotype originates from a woman older than 75 with active or convalescent COVID-19. This CDR3 reads CSGGAYNEQFF. CDR3 in DNA: TGCAGTGGCGGGGCCTACAATGAGCAGTTCTTC.